The clone carrying this TCR beta chain has only a few counts. Its antigen is undetermined. The data stem from a study of T cells after yellow fever vaccination. The V end lost 7 bases, the J end lost 1 base, and 22 bases lay between the germline ends. The CDR3 is 17 amino acids. CDR1 is SGHAT and CDR2 is FQNNGV in the germline V gene. Overall study findings and caveats: It was a small share of clonotypes that appeared in both CD4 and CD8 compartments.

TCRdb redid the calling of the 5' RACE reads with MiXCR, one entry per CDR3 protein. This sample yields hundreds of thousands of distinct CDR3 sequences, of which approximately 8% are seen a single time; 3% to 3.5% belongs to the top ten. The clonotype was recovered from a man between 18 and 35 years old who received the YFV17D yellow fever vaccine. The V call is TRBV11-2, the J call TRBJ1-2; the D gene is possibly TRBD1 (5 bases). Source: CD4+ T cells sorted from PBMCs, taken 5 days after the yellow fever booster vaccination. CDR3 sequence reads: CASTPGTGRTYNYGYTF. CDR3 coding DNA: TGTGCCAGCACCCCGGGAACAGGCCGGACTTATAACTATGGCTACACCTTC.